The rows below give T cell receptor beta chains drawn from one sample of a study of CD8+ T cells in alopecia areata. Sequenced by immunoSEQ multiplex PCR; TCRdb stores in-frame clones only, minus some. The sample yields about 150,000 clones, roughly 65% seen once. The sample was CD4+ T cells sorted from blood, taken at week 4, from a patient treated with tofacitinib. Receptor source: a human donor with alopecia areata. The CDR3 runs from the conserved cysteine through the conserved F or W. A D gene is named only where the DNA matches it firmly. Size is stated for part of the rows, as once, few or many counts, or as a class when the clone is expanded.

V gene	D gene	clone size	J gene	CDR3 DNA	CDR3 protein
TRBV29-1	TRBD1	.	TRBJ2-5	TGCAGCGTTGAAAGACAGGGACGGGACGGGACCCAGTACTTC	CSVERQGRDGTQYF
TRBV29-1	.	.	TRBJ1-2	TGCAGCGTTGACCGGTTAAACTATGGCTACACCTTC	CSVDRLNYGYTF
TRBV18	TRBD1	.	TRBJ1-6	TGTGCCAGCTCACGGGACAGGGGTAACTCACCCCTCCACTTT	CASSRDRGNSPLHF
TRBV29-1	.	.	TRBJ1-1	TGCAGCGTATTGAGGCCGGGGGCAAACGCCGAAGCTTTCTTT	CSVLRPGANAEAFF
TRBV5-1	TRBD2	.	TRBJ2-7	TGCGCCAGCAGCTCGTACCGGGGGGCCTACGAGCAGTACTTC	CASSSYRGAYEQYF
TRBV5-4	.	.	TRBJ2-3	TGTGCCAGCAGCTTGGGAAGGGATGGAGATGCGCAGTATTTT	CASSLGRDGDAQYF
TRBV29-1	TRBD1	.	TRBJ1-5	TGCAGCGTTGGGGGTACAGGGGGCCAGCCCCAGCATTTT	CSVGGTGGQPQHF
TRBV15	.	.	TRBJ2-7	TGTGCCACCAGCCCCCAGAGGTTGGGGTTAGACGAGCAGTACTTC	CATSPQRLGLDEQYF
TRBV29-1	.	.	TRBJ1-1	TGCAGCGTTAAACACAACCCAGGGGACACTGAAGCTTTCTTT	CSVKHNPGDTEAFF
TRBV29-1	TRBD1	.	TRBJ2-6	TGCAGCGTTGGACAGGGGAGGTCTGGGGCCAACGTCCTGACTTTC	CSVGQGRSGANVLTF
TRBV29-1	TRBD1	.	TRBJ1-2	TGCAGCGCAAAACAGGGGAATAGAGGCTACACCTTC	CSAKQGNRGYTF
TRBV29-1	.	few	TRBJ1-2	TGCAGCGTTACAGGGTCTCACTATGGCTACACCTTC	CSVTGSHYGYTF
TRBV5-1	.	.	TRBJ1-2	TGCGCCAGCAGCCCGGTCCCGACCGACTATGGCTACACCTTC	CASSPVPTDYGYTF
TRBV9	.	.	TRBJ2-3	TGTGCCAGCAGCGTAGGGAGCGGCCGCCCCACAGATACGCAGTATTTT	CASSVGSGRPTDTQYF
TRBV19	.	.	TRBJ2-2	TGTGCCAGTAGTATAGATCTGGCTACCTCTGGCGGGGAGCTGTTTTTT	CASSIDLATSGGELFF
TRBV7-8	.	.	TRBJ1-5	TGTGCCAGCAGCTTAGGGGTCGGGGGGCTACAGCCCCAGCATTTT	CASSLGVGGLQPQHF
TRBV30	.	.	TRBJ2-6	TGTGCCTGGACCGGGGGGCTCTCTGGGGCCAACGTCCTGACTTTC	CAWTGGLSGANVLTF
TRBV9	.	.	TRBJ1-3	TGTGCCAGCAGCGTAGAGGGCAGCTCTGGAAACACCATATATTTT	CASSVEGSSGNTIYF
TRBV29-1	TRBD1	.	TRBJ2-3	TGCAGCGTGGGGACAGCCAGCACAGATACGCAGTATTTT	CSVGTASTDTQYF
TRBV30	.	.	TRBJ1-6	TGTGCCTGGAGTGTACTCGGGGCCGGGGGTTCACCCCTCCACTTT	CAWSVLGAGGSPLHF
TRBV30	.	few	TRBJ2-5	TGTGCCTGGGACACCGGGAAAACGACCCAGTACTTC	CAWDTGKTTQYF
TRBV29-1	TRBD2	.	TRBJ2-5	TGCAGCGTGACTCTAGCGGGGGGGCAAGAGACCCAGTACTTC	CSVTLAGGQETQYF
TRBV6-1	.	.	TRBJ2-3	TGTGCCAGCAGTGGGCACACAGATACGCAGTATTTT	CASSGHTDTQYF
TRBV10-3	.	few	TRBJ2-1	TGTGCCATCAGTGAGGGCTCCTACAATGAGCAGTTCTTC	CAISEGSYNEQFF
TRBV5-6	.	.	TRBJ2-1	TGTGCCAGCAGCTTGACCCCATGGGGTGAGCAGTTCTTC	CASSLTPWGEQFF
TRBV5-4	TRBD2	once	TRBJ2-5	TGTGCCAGCACCGATCCGGGGGGTCGAGAGACCCAGTACTTC	CASTDPGGRETQYF
TRBV27	.	.	TRBJ2-2	TGTGCCAGCCAACAGGGATGGGGATCCGGGGAGCTGTTTTTT	CASQQGWGSGELFF
TRBV30	.	.	TRBJ1-2	TGTAGCGTTAACTATGGCTACACCTTC	CSVNYGYTF
TRBV5-1	TRBD2	.	TRBJ2-7	TGCGCCAGCAGCTTGGGGGCTAGCGGGGTCCACGAGCAGTACTTC	CASSLGASGVHEQYF
TRBV29-1	.	.	TRBJ2-2	TGCAGCGTGAGATCTAGTATCGATACCGGGGAGCTGTTTTTT	CSVRSSIDTGELFF
TRBV25-1	.	.	TRBJ2-5	TGTGCCAGTAGGGGGAGGGAGACCCAGTACTTC	CASRGRETQYF
TRBV11-1	TRBD2	.	TRBJ2-2	TGTGCCAGCAGCTTAGCTAGCGGGGCGAACACCGGGGAGCTGTTTTTT	CASSLASGANTGELFF
TRBV2	.	.	TRBJ2-3	TGTGCCAGCCGACCCCTCACAGATACGCAGTATTTT	CASRPLTDTQYF
TRBV7-3	.	.	TRBJ2-5	TGTGCCAGCGGGACGTCTCAAGAGACCCAGTACTTC	CASGTSQETQYF
TRBV25-1	.	.	TRBJ2-7	TGTGCCAGCAGTCGCGAGGCTAGGCAGTACTTC	CASSREARQYF
TRBV11-2	.	.	TRBJ2-5	TGTGCCAGCAGCCCCGACGTGGGGGTGGAGACCCAGTACTTC	CASSPDVGVETQYF